The source of this T cell receptor delta chain is a study of gamma delta lymphoproliferative disorders and STAT genes. For the study at large: The LymphoTrack Dx TCRG Assay amplified gamma chains from at least 50 ng of genomic DNA.

This clone was seen a handful of times. Its antigen remains unknown. Genomic DNA from isolated PBMCs served as the sequencing template. Controls were healthy adult blood donors matched for age and sex. Notes on the study in general: Nearly all major patient gamma and delta clonotypes were public; only a couple of gamma clonotypes were disease-private. Patient-control comparisons may be limited by differing T cell maturation stages.

Trimming cost V 4 bases and J 0 bases; bases outside gene matches: 14. The CDR3 runs 19 residues. Germline V gene data show CDR1 as TSWWSYY and CDR2 as QGS. TCRdb reprocessed the multiplex PCR reads through CATT. The sample records a few thousand delta-chain clones, approximately 1.2% being singletons. The genes are TRDV1 and TRDJ1; 10 bases line up with TRDD3. The source is a human donor in good health. Sequencing input: blood. CDR3 protein: CALGAQPYWGITYTDKLIF. The CDR3 coding sequence is TGTGCTCTTGGGGCCCAACCTTACTGGGGGATCACGTACACCGATAAACTCATCTTT.